The 21 T cell receptor beta chains below all came from one sample that was sequenced in a study of blood T cells in healthy people across ages. Primers used in a second PCR of roughly 7 to 11 cycles were a sample-barcoded 5' primer and a J-beta primer mix. Each CDR3 protein is one row after TCRdb ran MiXCR on the 5' RACE reads. The sample comprises around 1.7 million distinct CDR3 sequences, 28% of which are singletons, and approximately 7.7% rests with the top ten. The sequencing sample was made of blood. These receptors all stem from a woman between 25 and 40 years old in good health.

This rearrangement joins TRBV4-1 to TRBJ2-3, with D maybe TRBD1 (8 bases). The CDR3 runs to 16 residues. Trimming took off 0 bases at V and 4 bases at J, with 14 bases between the two ends. Germline CDR1 MGHRA, CDR2 YSYEKL. In DNA form, the CDR3 reads TGCGCCAGCAGCCAAGATCAGGGGGCGGGAGCAGATACGCAGTATTTT. Its translation: CASSQDQGAGADTQYF.

This clonotype was seen at least ten times. The chain carries TRBV7-2 and TRBJ2-2, with TRBD2 matching 9 bases. CDR1 and CDR2 from the germline V gene are SGHTA and FQGNSA. With V trimmed by 5 bases and J by 5 bases, 9 bases remained unmatched. This CDR3 is built from 16 residues. The CDR3 region is CASSEIAGEVTGELFF. In DNA, the CDR3 is TGTGCCAGCAGCGAAATAGCGGGAGAGGTAACCGGGGAGCTGTTTTTT.

This clonotype was counted a few times. The J gene is TRBJ2-3, the V gene TRBV11-1; TRBD2 might be the D (6 bases). With 1 base removed from V and 0 bases from J, the gap between germline ends came to 32 bases. This CDR3 is 23 amino acids long. Germline CDR1 reads SGHAT; CDR2 reads FQDESV (reference sequence). In nucleotides, the CDR3 is TGTGCCAGCAGCTTAGTCCCTATAACCGGCCCCCCCTTCGGCGGGGCTAGCACAGATACGCAGTATTTT. Protein product: CASSLVPITGPPFGGASTDTQYF.

A word on this clonotype: The DNA is omitted, as the CDR3 cannot be located on it reliably, and the CDR3 follows TCRdb's listing. This chain links TRBV20-1 with TRBJ1-2; the table assigns TRBD1, which was not confirmed against the DNA. The CDR3 sequence runs 13 residues, both termini included. Looked up from germline, CDR1 is DFQATT and CDR2 is SNEGSKA (reference sequence). CDR3: CSAPEGINYGCTF.

The V gene is TRBV11-2, the J gene TRBJ1-1; D is possibly TRBD1 (5 bases). Looked up from germline, CDR1 is SGHAT and CDR2 is FQNNGV. Trimming stripped 5 bases from V and 4 bases from J, with 14 bases between. The CDR3 spans 14 residues. The CDR3, as DNA: TGTGCCAGCAGCCCTCCGGGACGAGGCACTGAAGCTTTCTTT. This codes for CASSPPGRGTEAFF.

The chain combines TRBV12-3 or TRBV12-4 with TRBJ2-1; tentatively, D is TRBD1 (5 bases). The CDR3 has 15 residues. V lost 5 bases and J lost 7, with 18 bases in between. The CDR3 DNA sequence: TGTGCCAGCAGTCGCGCTTATCGCAGGGATAATGAGCAGTTCTTC. Translated: CASSRAYRRDNEQFF.

This clonotype was observed a few times. This sequence joins TRBV18 and TRBJ2-1; 12 positions agree with TRBD2. V dropped 4 bases and J dropped 5; count of bases not matched to a gene: 6. The CDR3 contains 16 residues. Germline V gene sequence: CDR1 KGHSH, CDR2 LQKENI. CDR3 DNA sequence: TGTGCCAGCTCACTAACACTAGCGGGGGGCCACAATGAGCAGTTCTTC. Its translation is CASSLTLAGGHNEQFF.

Many counts were recorded for this clonotype. The chain's CDR3 is CASSEPAYEQYF. As DNA, the CDR3 is TGCGCCAGCAGTGAGCCCGCCTACGAGCAGTACTTC. The rearrangement joins TRBV5-1 to TRBJ2-7; no clear D gene. Germline assignment: CDR1 SGHRS and CDR2 YFSETQ. Trimming removed 5 bases at V and 2 bases at J, with 8 bases between. This CDR3 spans 12 amino acids.

The chain has TRBV12-5 and TRBJ2-3; possibly TRBD2 for D (6 bases). This CDR3 has 15 amino acids. Per the germline V gene, CDR1 is LGHNT and CDR2 is FRNRAP. V dropped 6 bases and J dropped 0 bases, with 13 bases sitting between them. The CDR3 coding sequence is TGTGCTAGTGGCCTTGGGAGGTCTAGCACAGATACGCAGTATTTT. Protein: CASGLGRSSTDTQYF.

This clonotype was detected ten times or more. The rearrangement uses TRBV24-1 and TRBJ2-7; 9 bases are a match to TRBD1. This CDR3 contains 15 residues. The V gene's germline CDR1 is KGHDR and CDR2 SFDVKD. The J segment lost 6 bases and the V segment lost 2 bases, leaving 7 bases of the junction unmatched. This CDR3 reads CATSDSGTGSGEQYF. For the CDR3, the DNA is TGTGCCACCAGTGATTCCGGGACAGGGTCTGGCGAGCAGTACTTC.

This chain joins TRBV5-1 and TRBJ2-6, with D possibly called TRBD1 or TRBD2 (5 bases each). Germline assignment: CDR1 SGHRS and CDR2 YFSETQ. This CDR3 is built from 15 residues. Trimming removed 5 bases at V and 12 bases at J, with 21 bases between. The CDR3 nucleotides read TGCGCCAGCAGTTCCCAGCGGACACTCTCTAGCGTCCTGACTTTC. The encoded protein is CASSSQRTLSSVLTF.

This clonotype appeared many times. This sequence joins TRBV5-1 and TRBJ2-1; tentative D call: TRBD2 (6 bases). Germline V gene lookup returns CDR1 SGHRS and CDR2 YFSETQ. Trimming cost V 4 bases and J 8 bases, with 13 bases left between them. The CDR3 spans 13 residues. In nucleotides, the CDR3 is TGCGCCAGCAGCCGCGGGACCCACGATGAGCAGTTCTTC. It is translated as CASSRGTHDEQFF.

The table lists this clonotype with a few counts. V gene TRBV20-1 combines with J gene TRBJ2-3; 10 bases are a match to TRBD1. Germline trimming cut 3 bases from V and 4 bases from J; bases unmatched to any gene: 7. Germline CDR1 DFQATT, CDR2 SNEGSKA (reference sequence). The CDR3 runs to 15 residues. The CDR3 region has the DNA TGCAGTGCTAGTGCCGGACAGGGGGTATCAGATACGCAGTATTTT. Its protein is CSASAGQGVSDTQYF.

The chain joins TRBV7-3 to TRBJ2-7; no clear D gene. Germline V gene data show CDR1 as SGHTA and CDR2 as FQGTGA. This CDR3 has 15 residues. V was pared by 3 bases and J by 0 bases, with 12 bases between. The CDR3 protein is CASSLSTETSYEQYF. CDR3 in DNA: TGTGCCAGCAGCTTGTCCACAGAAACCTCCTACGAGCAGTACTTC.

This clonotype was seen a few times. The genes are TRBV27 and TRBJ1-1; 7 bases line up with TRBD1. After removal of 2 bases from V and 3 bases from J, the junction contained 6 bases not matched to a gene. From germline, CDR1 is MNHEY and CDR2 SMNVEV (reference sequence). CDR3 size: 15 residues. CDR3 coding DNA: TGTGCCAGCAGTTTAGGGGGCAGGGGGTACACTGAAGCTTTCTTT. The encoded protein is CASSLGGRGYTEAFF.

This chain's CDR3 is CATHSERGRITGELFF. CDR3 DNA: TGTGCCACCCATTCTGAGAGGGGGCGAATAACCGGGGAGCTGTTTTTT. The chain employs TRBV12-3 or TRBV12-4 and TRBJ2-2; 7 bases are shared with TRBD1. The CDR3 is 16 amino acids. The junction had 16 bases not matched to a gene; V was cut back by 10 bases and J by 5 bases.

CDR3 sequence reads: CASSPWGGADYNEQFF. The CDR3 DNA is TGTGCCAGCAGCCCCTGGGGTGGAGCGGACTACAATGAGCAGTTCTTC. The V and J genes are TRBV3-1 and TRBJ2-1, with TRBD2 as a possible D gene (5 bases). The germline V gene has CDR1 LGHDT and CDR2 YNNKEL (reference sequence). This CDR3 is 16 amino acids long. Between the trimmed V and J ends, which lost 4 bases and 3 bases, there was a span of 16 bases.

The chain joins TRBV27 to TRBJ1-2; D unresolved. V was cut by 5 bases and J by 7 bases, with 17 bases left in between. The V gene's germline CDR1 is MNHEY and CDR2 SMNVEV (reference sequence). This CDR3 is 14 amino acids long. The CDR3 bases are TGTGCCAGCAGTGCTCCGGGAGTCTTAGCTGGCTACACCTTC. Translating gives CASSAPGVLAGYTF.

J is TRBJ2-7 and V is TRBV30; TRBD2 aligns across 10 bases. With 3 bases clipped from V and 3 bases from J, the junction kept 8 bases outside the gene matches. CDR3 length: 15 residues. CDR1 is GTSNPN, CDR2 SVGIG, per germline (reference sequence). The CDR3 region is CAWSTVAGGFYEQYF. CDR3 in DNA: TGTGCCTGGAGCACCGTAGCGGGAGGCTTCTACGAGCAGTACTTC.

The sample holds a few counts of this clonotype. The chain combines TRBV5-1 with TRBJ2-2; D perhaps matches TRBD1 (5 bases). Germline CDR1 SGHRS, CDR2 YFSETQ. The CDR3 consists of 17 residues. Trimming left V 0 bases short and J 1 base short, with 13 bases between. The CDR3 DNA is TGCGCCAGCAGCTTGGGCCAATTGACAGTGAACACCGGGGAGCTGTTTTTT. Protein: CASSLGQLTVNTGELFF.

The chain carries TRBV27 and TRBJ2-3; 12 bases match TRBD2. CDR3 length: 18 amino acids. J was trimmed by 2 bases and V by 5 bases; bases with no gene match: 11. The germline V gene encodes CDR1 MNHEY and CDR2 SMNVEV (reference sequence). The CDR3 DNA is TGTGCCAGCAGTCCGGGACTAGCGGGTCCCCTTAACACAGATACGCAGTATTTT. This encodes CASSPGLAGPLNTDTQYF.